Included here is one T cell receptor (beta chain) sequence, with context. No antigen is known for it. The junction had 12 bases not matched to a gene; V was cut back by 5 bases and J by 10 bases. The germline V gene encodes CDR1 SEHNR and CDR2 FQNEAQ (reference sequence). This CDR3 has 14 amino acids. The data are from a study of CD8 T cells in Susac syndrome. Reverse transcription used about 0.45 to 1 ug RNA and random hexamers. One entry per CDR3 protein results from TCRdb running MiXCR on the immunoSEQ multiplex PCR reads. Of about 290,000 distinct CDR3 sequences in the sample, 70% to 90% are singletons; the top ten hold around 0.2%. The patients serving as multiple sclerosis controls were treatment-naive. They had stable or active relapsing-remitting disease and fulfilled revised McDonald criteria. The CD8+ and CD4+ T cells were negatively isolated, with the TEMRA cells enriched by FACS. Study-wide results and caveats: The authors acknowledged that the study's TCR sequencing and HLA analysis involved relatively few individuals.

The sequence was obtained from a human donor with multiple sclerosis. Sequencing input: CD8+ T cells from PBMCs. The gene calls are TRBV7-9 and TRBJ1-1, with 8 bases matching TRBD1. CDR3 residues: CASSDTGGGRGAFF. CDR3 coding DNA: TGTGCCAGCAGCGATACAGGGGGTGGGCGTGGAGCTTTCTTT. The full variable domain, completed using reference TRBV7-9 and TRBJ1-1, is DTGVSQNPRHKITKRGQNVTFRCDPISEHNRLYWYRQTLGQGPEFLTYFQNEAQLEKSRLLSDRFSAERPKGSFSTLEIQRTEQGDSAMYLCASSDTGGGRGAFFGQGTRLTVV.